A single T cell receptor beta chain is shown here with its context. Its antigen is unidentified. This specimen belongs to a study of CD8 T cells in ankylosing spondylitis. Findings and limits, study-wide: Disease-linked clones bore a CD8+ phenotype and were relatively rare in peripheral blood. A number of the motif variants had already been described in reactive arthritis synovial fluid and blood. Clones tied to disease were said to be significantly enriched in matched ankylosing spondylitis synovial fluid. Blood of patients with ankylosing spondylitis appeared to be characterized by a TCR beta motif of several highly homologous variants.

TCRdb used MiXCR to reprocess the 5' RACE reads, holding one entry per CDR3 protein. The table includes over 95,000 distinct CDR3 sequences, roughly 8.3% detected once. The J segment lost 3 bases and the V segment lost 6 bases, leaving 2 bases of the junction unmatched. CDR1 is SQVTM, CDR2 ANQGSEA, per germline. The CDR3 is 13 residues long. The receptor's source is a male donor with ankylosing spondylitis or in good health (not recorded which). The J gene is TRBJ2-2, the V gene TRBV29-1; TRBD1 matches at 9 bases. Sequenced sample: blood, either unsorted or a sorted T cell fraction (not recorded which). The CDR3 reads CSVWTGDTGELFF. In DNA, the CDR3 is TGCAGCGTCTGGACAGGGGACACCGGGGAGCTGTTTTTT.